This entry lists 7 T cell receptor beta chains sequenced from one sample in a study of cytomegalovirus exposure and HLA in healthy donors. The PCR used 60 Vbeta and 13 Jbeta primers. Method: immunoSEQ multiplex PCR; TCRdb's copy keeps in-frame clones and lacks some. The repertoire holds approximately 130,000 clones, with 75% to 90% as singletons. Sequencing was carried out using PBMCs. Receptors were obtained from a woman aged 40 to 55 in good health and CMV-seropositive.

In this sample, this clone turned up once. The chain employs TRBV7-9 and TRBJ2-7; D perhaps matches TRBD2 (6 bases). This CDR3 contains 15 residues. V lost 2 bases to trimming and J lost 7 bases, with 18 bases between them. CDR1 is SEHNR, CDR2 FQNEAQ, per germline (reference sequence). CDR3 coding DNA: TGTGCCAGCAGCTTAAAATTCGGCGCTAGCGTTGAGCAGTACTTC. Its translation: CASSLKFGASVEQYF.

The V gene is TRBV27, the J gene TRBJ1-4; 8 positions match TRBD1. With V trimmed by 2 bases and J by 8 bases, 4 bases remained unmatched. CDR3 length equals 14 residues. In germline, CDR1 is MNHEY, CDR2 SMNVEV (reference sequence). The CDR3 bases are TGTGCCAGCAGTTTACCCAGGGGGCGGGAAAAACTGTTTTTT. This sequence encodes CASSLPRGREKLFF.

The V call is TRBV19, the J call TRBJ1-1; tentatively, D is TRBD1 (6 bases). Per the germline V gene, CDR1 is LNHDA and CDR2 is SQIVND (reference sequence). The CDR3 has 18 residues. The V end was cut by 6 bases, the J end by 1 base, with 24 bases between. The chain's CDR3 is CASSGGQGPLEGNTEAFF. CDR3 DNA sequence: TGTGCCAGTAGCGGGGGGCAGGGTCCTCTAGAAGGGAACACTGAAGCTTTCTTT.

This clone occurred once. This sequence joins TRBV7-9 and TRBJ2-4; weak D call: TRBD1 (6 bases). There are 16 residues in the CDR3. In germline, CDR1 is SEHNR, CDR2 FQNEAQ (reference sequence). Trimming cost V 1 base and J 0 bases, with 10 bases left between them. CDR3 nucleotides: TGTGCCAGCAGCTTAGGGGGGCTGGTAGCCAAAAACATTCAGTACTTC. Translation gives CASSLGGLVAKNIQYF.

The chain combines TRBV5-4 with TRBJ2-7, with D perhaps TRBD2 (5 bases). Trimming pared 0 bases from V and 0 bases from J, leaving 13 bases between. The CDR3 has 16 residues. Germline V gives CDR1 SGHNT, CDR2 YYREEE (reference sequence). Here the CDR3 reads CASSLAGAASSYEQYF. The CDR3 DNA reads as TGTGCCAGCAGCTTGGCCGGAGCGGCAAGCTCCTACGAGCAGTACTTC.

This chain uses TRBV19 with TRBJ1-5; unclear D gene. Trimming took off 3 bases at V and 5 bases at J, with 5 bases between the two ends. Germline V gene sequence: CDR1 LNHDA, CDR2 SQIVND (reference sequence). The CDR3 loop spans 12 amino acids. The CDR3 loop reads CASSISDQPQHF. In nucleotides, the CDR3 is TGTGCCAGTAGTATCTCAGATCAGCCCCAGCATTTT.

The chain has TRBV2 and TRBJ2-1; 9 positions agree with TRBD2. The CDR3 spans 15 residues. Germline V gives CDR1 SNHLY, CDR2 FYNNEI. The ends lost 10 bases at V and 4 bases at J; junction bases unmatched: 11. This chain's CDR3 is CAIPTRREGYNEQFF. As DNA, the CDR3 is TGTGCCATCCCAACCCGGCGGGAGGGATACAATGAGCAGTTCTTC. The full variable domain, rest sourced from reference TRBV2 and TRBJ2-1, is EPEVTQTPSHQVTQMGQEVILRCVPISNHLYFYWYRQILGQKVEFLVSFYNNEISEKSEIFDDQFSVERPDGSNFTLKIRSTKLEDSAMYFCAIPTRREGYNEQFFGPGTRLTVL.